This T cell receptor (beta chain) was sequenced in a study of T cells in localized non-small cell lung cancer. Study outcomes and limitations: T cell clonality was highest in uninvolved adjacent lung, above tumor. Heterogeneity remains possible, as sequencing covered one tumor region only. Of the top 100 tumor clones, median around 62 were in adjacent lung, about 30 among its top 100. Increased T cell density in blood showed an association with longer overall survival.

Using immunoSEQ multiplex PCR, the repertoire was profiled, and TCRdb retains in-frame clones only, with some absent. Among over 35,000 clones listed, around 86% were seen once. Details on this clone: The antigen is undetermined.

Germline-derived CDR1 and CDR2 are MNHNS and SASEGT. The CDR3 length is 14 residues. J was trimmed by 8 bases and V by 5 bases; bases with no gene match: 6. The source material was peripheral blood mononuclear cells, sampled before any cancer treatment. The sequence derives from a male donor aged 60 or over with stage II lung adenocarcinoma. The V call is TRBV6-1, the J call TRBJ1-6, with 7 bases fitting TRBD1. CDR3: CASSLRQGDSPLHF. The CDR3 bases are TGTGCCAGCAGTCTTAGACAGGGCGATTCACCCCTCCACTTT.